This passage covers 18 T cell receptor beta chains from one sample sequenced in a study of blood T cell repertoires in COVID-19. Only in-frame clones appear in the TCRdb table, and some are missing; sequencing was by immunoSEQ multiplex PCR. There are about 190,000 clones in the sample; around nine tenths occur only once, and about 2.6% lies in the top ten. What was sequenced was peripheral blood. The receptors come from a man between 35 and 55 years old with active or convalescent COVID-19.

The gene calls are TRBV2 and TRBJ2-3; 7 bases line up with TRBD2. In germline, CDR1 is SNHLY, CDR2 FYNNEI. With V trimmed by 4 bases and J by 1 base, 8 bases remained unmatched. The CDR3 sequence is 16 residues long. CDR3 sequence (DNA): TGTGCCAGCAGTGCCCAAATTGCGGGGGGCACAGATACGCAGTATTTT. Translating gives CASSAQIAGGTDTQYF.

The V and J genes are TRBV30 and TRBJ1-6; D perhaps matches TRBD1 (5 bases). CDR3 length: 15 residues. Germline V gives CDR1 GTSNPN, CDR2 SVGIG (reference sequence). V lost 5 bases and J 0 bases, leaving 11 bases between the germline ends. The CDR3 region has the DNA TGTGCCTGGGTGGGGGGAAGCTCCTATAATTCACCCCTCCACTTT. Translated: CAWVGGSSYNSPLHF. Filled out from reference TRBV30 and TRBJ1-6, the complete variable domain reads SQTIHQWPATLVQPVGSPLSLECTVEGTSNPNLYWYRQAAGRGLQLLFYSVGIGQISSEVPQNLSASRPQDRQFILSSKKLLLSDSGFYLCAWVGGSSYNSPLHFGNGTRLTVT.

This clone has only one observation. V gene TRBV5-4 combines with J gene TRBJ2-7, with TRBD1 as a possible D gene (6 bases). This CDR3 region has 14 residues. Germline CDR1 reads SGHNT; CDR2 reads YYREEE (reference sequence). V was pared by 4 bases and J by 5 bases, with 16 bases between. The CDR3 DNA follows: TGTGCCAGCAGCCTACAGGGTTCCCCCCACGAGCAGTACTTC. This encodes CASSLQGSPHEQYF.

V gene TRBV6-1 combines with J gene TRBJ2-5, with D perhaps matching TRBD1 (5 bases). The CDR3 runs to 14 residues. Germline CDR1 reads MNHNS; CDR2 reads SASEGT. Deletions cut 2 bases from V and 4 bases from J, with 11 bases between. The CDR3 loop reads CASSERGLRETQYF. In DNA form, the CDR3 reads TGTGCCAGCAGTGAAAGGGGCCTCAGAGAGACCCAGTACTTC.

The CDR3 is CAISEGTGKTEAFF. The CDR3 DNA sequence: TGTGCCATCAGTGAAGGGACAGGGAAGACTGAAGCTTTCTTT. This sequence joins TRBV10-3 and TRBJ1-1; 9 bases fit TRBD1. CDR3 length: 14 amino acids. V was clipped by 3 bases and J by 5 bases; unmatched bases: 4. Germline lookup yields CDR1 ENHRY and CDR2 SYGVKD.

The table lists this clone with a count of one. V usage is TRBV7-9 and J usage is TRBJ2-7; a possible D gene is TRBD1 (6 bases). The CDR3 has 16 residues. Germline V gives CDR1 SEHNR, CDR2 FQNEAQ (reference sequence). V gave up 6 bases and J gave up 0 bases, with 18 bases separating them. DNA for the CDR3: TGTGCCAGCAGTCCGCGTGTTACAGGGCGCTCCTACGAGCAGTACTTC. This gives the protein CASSPRVTGRSYEQYF.

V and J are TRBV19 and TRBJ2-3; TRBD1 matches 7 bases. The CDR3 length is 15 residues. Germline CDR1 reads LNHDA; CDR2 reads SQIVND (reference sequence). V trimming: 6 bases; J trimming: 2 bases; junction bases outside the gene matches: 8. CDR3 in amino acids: CASRLTGANTDTQYF. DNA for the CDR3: TGTGCCAGTAGACTCACAGGGGCAAACACAGATACGCAGTATTTT.

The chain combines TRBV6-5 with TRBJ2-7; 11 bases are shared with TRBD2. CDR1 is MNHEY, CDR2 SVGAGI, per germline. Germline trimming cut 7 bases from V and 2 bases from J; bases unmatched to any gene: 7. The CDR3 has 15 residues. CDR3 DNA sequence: TGTGCCAGCACCTTGTCTAGCGGGGGGACCTACGAGCAGTACTTC. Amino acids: CASTLSSGGTYEQYF.

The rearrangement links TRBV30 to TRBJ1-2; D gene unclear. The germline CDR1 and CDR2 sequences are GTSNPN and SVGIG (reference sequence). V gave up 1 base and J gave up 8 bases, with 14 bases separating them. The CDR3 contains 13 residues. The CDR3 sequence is CAWSALGAWGYTF. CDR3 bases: TGTGCCTGGAGTGCCCTGGGAGCTTGGGGCTACACCTTC.

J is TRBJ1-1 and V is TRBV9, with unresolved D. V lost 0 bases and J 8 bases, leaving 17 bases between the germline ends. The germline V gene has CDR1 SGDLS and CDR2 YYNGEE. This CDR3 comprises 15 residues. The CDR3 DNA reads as TGTGCCAGCAGCGTAGATGTGGCGGGGATTAGCGAAGCTTTCTTT. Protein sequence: CASSVDVAGISEAFF. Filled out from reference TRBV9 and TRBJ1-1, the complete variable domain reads DSGVTQTPKHLITATGQRVTLRCSPRSGDLSVYWYQQSLDQGLQFLIQYYNGEERAKGNILERFSAQQFPDLHSELNLSSLELGDSALYFCASSVDVAGISEAFFGQGTRLTVV.

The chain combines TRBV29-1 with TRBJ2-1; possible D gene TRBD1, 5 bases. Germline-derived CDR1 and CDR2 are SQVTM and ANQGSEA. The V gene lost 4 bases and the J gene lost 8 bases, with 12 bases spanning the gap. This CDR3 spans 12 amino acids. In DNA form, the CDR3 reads TGCAGCGTTGTGAAGGGGATCGATGAGCAGTTCTTC. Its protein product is CSVVKGIDEQFF.

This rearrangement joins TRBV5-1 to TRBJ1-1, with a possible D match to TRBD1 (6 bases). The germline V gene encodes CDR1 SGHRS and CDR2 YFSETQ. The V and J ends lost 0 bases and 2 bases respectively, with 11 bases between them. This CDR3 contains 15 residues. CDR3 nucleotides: TGCGCCAGCAGCTTGGTCGGGACACCTAACACTGAAGCTTTCTTT. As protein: CASSLVGTPNTEAFF.

CDR3 sequence reads: CASSVGGSGGHEQFF. CDR3 DNA sequence: TGTGCCAGCAGCGTAGGAGGTAGCGGGGGCCATGAGCAGTTCTTC. This chain uses TRBV9 with TRBJ2-1, with 9 bases that match TRBD2. V lost 0 bases and J lost 8; bases outside the gene matches: 6. This CDR3 region has 15 residues. Looked up from germline, CDR1 is SGDLS and CDR2 is YYNGEE.

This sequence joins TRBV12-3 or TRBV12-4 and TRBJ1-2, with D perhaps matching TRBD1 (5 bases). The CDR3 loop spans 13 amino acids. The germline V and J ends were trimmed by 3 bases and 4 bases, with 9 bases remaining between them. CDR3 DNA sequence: TGTGCCAGCAGTTTCGACAGTGGCTATGGCTACACCTTC. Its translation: CASSFDSGYGYTF.

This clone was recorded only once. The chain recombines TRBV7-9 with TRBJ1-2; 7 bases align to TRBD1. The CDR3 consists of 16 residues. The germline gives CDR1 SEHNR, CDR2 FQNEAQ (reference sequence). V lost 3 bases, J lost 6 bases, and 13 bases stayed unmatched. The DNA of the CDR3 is TGTGCCAGCAGCTTGAGGGGGCCCTCAAACGCGGATGGCTACACCTTC. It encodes CASSLRGPSNADGYTF.

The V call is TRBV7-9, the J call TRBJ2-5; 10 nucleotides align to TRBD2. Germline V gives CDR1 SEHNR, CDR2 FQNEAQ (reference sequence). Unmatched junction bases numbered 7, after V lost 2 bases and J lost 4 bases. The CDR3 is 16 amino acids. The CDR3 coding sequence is TGTGCCAGCAGCTTAACAGCGGGGGGGATTGCAGAGACCCAGTACTTC. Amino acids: CASSLTAGGIAETQYF.

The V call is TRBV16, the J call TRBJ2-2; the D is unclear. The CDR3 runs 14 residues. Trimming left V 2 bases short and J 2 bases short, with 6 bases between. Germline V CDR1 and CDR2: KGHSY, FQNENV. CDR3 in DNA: TGTGCCAGCAGCCAAACATTCAACACCGGGGAGCTGTTTTTT. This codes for CASSQTFNTGELFF.

This chain's CDR3 is CASSVSTATRFVSYNEQFF. In DNA form, the CDR3 reads TGCGCCAGCAGCGTTTCGACAGCTACCAGGTTTGTATCCTACAATGAGCAGTTCTTC. This sequence joins TRBV5-1 and TRBJ2-1, with D possibly TRBD1 on 5 matching bases. In germline, CDR1 is SGHRS, CDR2 YFSETQ. Trimming took off 4 bases at V and 1 base at J, with 24 bases between the two ends. The CDR3 sequence is 19 residues long. The full variable domain, in which reference TRBV5-1 and TRBJ2-1 provide the parts outside the CDR3, is KAGVTQTPRYLIKTRGQQVTLSCSPISGHRSVSWYQQTPGQGLQFLFEYFSETQRNKGNFPGRFSGRQFSNSRSEMNVSTLELGDSALYLCASSVSTATRFVSYNEQFFGPGTRLTVL.